This TCR beta chain is from a study of T-cell memory formation after mild COVID-19. Study-wide points: Memory from before infection featured some responding clones, which suggests cross-reactive memory joined. What remained unconfirmed was the SARS-CoV-2 specificity of second-wave clones peaking on day 37. Clones shrinking between day 15 and 85 showed a balanced CD4/CD8 split, and those that grew later tilted toward CD4+.

Constant-segment primers served in 5'RACE that generated TCR alpha and TCR beta cDNA libraries bearing sample barcodes and UMIs. TCRdb processed the 5' RACE reads anew with MiXCR; each CDR3 protein has one entry. The table records around 200,000 distinct CDR3 sequences, about 9.2% of them present only once. The CDR3 covers 13 residues. CDR1 and CDR2 from the germline V gene are MNHEY and SVGAGI. The V end lost 6 bases, the J end lost 2 bases, and 9 bases lay between the germline ends. In this sample, this clonotype turned up many times. The antigen remains undetermined. The specimen sequenced was PBMCs or a T cell subset sorted from them (not recorded which). The origin of this receptor is a man aged 18 to 29 who had mild COVID-19 (a few samples of this study predate the infection). Cell type and time point are not known. J is TRBJ2-3 and V is TRBV6-5; D ambiguous. The CDR3 here is CASSRSHTDTQYF. The CDR3 nucleotides read TGTGCCAGCAGCAGGAGTCACACAGATACGCAGTATTTT.